This T cell receptor (beta chain) was recovered during a study of shared clonotypes between healthy human individuals. V lost 6 bases and J 5 bases, leaving 14 bases between the germline ends. The CDR3 is 13 amino acids. Per germline, CDR1 MNHNY and CDR2 SVGAGI (reference sequence). The study ran the assay at deep level. TCRdb's table, derived via immunoSEQ multiplex PCR, lists solely in-frame clones and lacks some. The sample carries a few million clones, more than 85% recorded once. Study-wide points: Naive CD4 clonotypes were shared across a few donors at roughly 5.5%.

As to this clone: Its specificity is unknown.

This clonotype was sampled from a man younger than 30 in good health. Some clones in this sample may be carry-over from other donors' samples. The sample was naive CD4+ T cells from PBMCs. The subset was: CD45RA+ positively selected. The V gene is TRBV6-6, the J gene TRBJ2-7, with D unclear. For the CDR3, the DNA is TGTGCCAGCAGGTCCCCGGCCCGGAACGAGCAGTACTTC. It yields the protein CASRSPARNEQYF.